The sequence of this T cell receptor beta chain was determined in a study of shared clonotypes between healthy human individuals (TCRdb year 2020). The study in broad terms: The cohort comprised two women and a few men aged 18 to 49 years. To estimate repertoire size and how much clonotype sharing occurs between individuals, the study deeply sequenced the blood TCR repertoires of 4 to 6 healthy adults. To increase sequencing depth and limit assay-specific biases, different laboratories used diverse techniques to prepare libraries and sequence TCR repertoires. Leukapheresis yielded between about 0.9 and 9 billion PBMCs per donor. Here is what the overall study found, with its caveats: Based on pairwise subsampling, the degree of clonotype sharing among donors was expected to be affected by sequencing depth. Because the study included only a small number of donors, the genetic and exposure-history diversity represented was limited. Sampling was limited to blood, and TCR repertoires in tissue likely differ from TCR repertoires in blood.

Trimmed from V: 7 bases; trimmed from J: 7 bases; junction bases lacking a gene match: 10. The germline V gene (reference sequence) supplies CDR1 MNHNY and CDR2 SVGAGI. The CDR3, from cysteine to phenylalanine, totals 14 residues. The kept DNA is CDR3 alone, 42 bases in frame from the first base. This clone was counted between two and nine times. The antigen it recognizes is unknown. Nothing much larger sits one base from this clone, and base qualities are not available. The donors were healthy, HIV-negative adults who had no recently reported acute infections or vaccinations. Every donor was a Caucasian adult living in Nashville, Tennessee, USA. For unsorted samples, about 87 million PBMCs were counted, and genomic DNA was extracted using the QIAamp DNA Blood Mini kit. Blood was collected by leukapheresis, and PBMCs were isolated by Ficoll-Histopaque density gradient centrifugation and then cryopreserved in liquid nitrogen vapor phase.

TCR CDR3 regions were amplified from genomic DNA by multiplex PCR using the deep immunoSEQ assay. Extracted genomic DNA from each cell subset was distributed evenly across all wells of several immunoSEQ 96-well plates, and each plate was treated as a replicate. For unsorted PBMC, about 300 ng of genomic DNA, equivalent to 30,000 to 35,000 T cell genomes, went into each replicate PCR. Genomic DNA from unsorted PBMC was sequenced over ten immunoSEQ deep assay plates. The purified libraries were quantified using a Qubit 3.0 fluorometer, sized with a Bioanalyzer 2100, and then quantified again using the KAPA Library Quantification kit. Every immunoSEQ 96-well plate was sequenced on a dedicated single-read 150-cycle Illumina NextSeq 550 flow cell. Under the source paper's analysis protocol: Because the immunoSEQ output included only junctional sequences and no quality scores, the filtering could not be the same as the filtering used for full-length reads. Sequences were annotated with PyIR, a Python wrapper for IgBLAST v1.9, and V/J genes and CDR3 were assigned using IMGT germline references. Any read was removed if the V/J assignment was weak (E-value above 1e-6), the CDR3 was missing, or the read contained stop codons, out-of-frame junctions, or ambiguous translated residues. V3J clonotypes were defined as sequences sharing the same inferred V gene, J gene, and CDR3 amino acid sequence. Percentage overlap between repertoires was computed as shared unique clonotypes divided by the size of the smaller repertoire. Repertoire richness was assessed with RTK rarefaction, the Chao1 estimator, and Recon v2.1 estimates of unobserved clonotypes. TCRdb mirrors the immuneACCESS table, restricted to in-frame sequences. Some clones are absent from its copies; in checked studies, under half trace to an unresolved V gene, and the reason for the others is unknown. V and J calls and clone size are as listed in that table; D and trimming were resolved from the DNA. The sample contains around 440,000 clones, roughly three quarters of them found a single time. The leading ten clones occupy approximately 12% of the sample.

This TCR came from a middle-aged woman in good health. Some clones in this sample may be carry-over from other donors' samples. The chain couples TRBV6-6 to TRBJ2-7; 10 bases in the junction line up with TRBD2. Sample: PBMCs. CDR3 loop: CASNRGLAGAEQYF. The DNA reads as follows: TGTGCCAGCAACCGGGGGCTAGCGGGAGCGGAGCAGTACTTC.